A selection of T cell receptor beta chains follows, all from one sample in a study of metastatic and nonmetastatic thyroid tumors. MiXCR re-clonotyped the PCR reads for TCRdb. Among approximately 38,000 clones listed, approximately 16% were seen once. The sample taken for sequencing was blood. The receptors were sampled from a female donor with papillary thyroid cancer or a benign thyroid nodule (not recorded which). Some clones in this sample may be carry-over from other donors' samples. Each CDR3 is given with its conserved first and last residue. A D gene is named only where the DNA matches it firmly. Expanded clones get a size class; other rows say once, few or many, or leave the size out.

j_call d_call v_call clone_size cdr3_length cdr3_aa cdr3_nt
TRBJ2-1 TRBD1 TRBV7-2 many 15 CASSLDRGTYNEQFF TGTGCCAGCAGCTTAGACAGGGGTACTTACAATGAGCAGTTCTTC
TRBJ1-1 TRBD1 TRBV20-1 many 12 CSARSDRVEAFF TGCAGTGCTAGATCGGACAGGGTTGAAGCTTTCTTT
TRBJ1-4 . TRBV7-9 . 15 CASSLYPQANEKLFF TGTGCCAGCAGCTTGTACCCCCAAGCTAATGAAAAACTGTTTTTT
TRBJ2-6 . TRBV6-1 few 16 CASSSPGTSWANFLTF TGTGCCAGCAGCTCCCCGGGGACCTCTTGGGCCAACTTCCTGACTTTC
TRBJ2-7 TRBD1 TRBV20-1 . 16 CSATPFGGQGSLEQYF TGCAGTGCTACCCCCTTCGGGGGACAGGGATCTTTAGAGCAGTACTTC
TRBJ2-7 . TRBV10-1 few 13 CASSCDTLCEQYF TGCGCCAGCAGTTGTGACACATTGTGCGAGCAGTACTTC
TRBJ1-2 TRBD1 TRBV3-1 many 16 CASSPLRDSRGYGYTF TGTGCCAGCAGCCCCCTCAGGGACAGTCGGGGCTACGGCTACACCTTC
TRBJ1-2 . TRBV4-1 . 15 CASSHALQGHYGYTF TGCGCCAGCAGCCATGCCCTACAGGGTCACTATGGCTACACCTTC
TRBJ2-7 TRBD2 TRBV5-6 . 18 CVSSLGTSWGPSVYEQYF TGTGTCAGCAGCCTAGGGACTAGCTGGGGGCCCTCCGTCTACGAGCAGTACTTC
TRBJ2-7 . TRBV19 . 14 CASKLRPDVYEQYF TGTGCCAGTAAACTGCGGCCGGACGTATACGAGCAGTACTTC
TRBJ2-7 TRBD2 TRBV2 many 14 CASSRTSGAYEQYF TGTGCCAGCAGTAGGACTAGCGGCGCCTACGAGCAGTACTTC
TRBJ1-3 TRBD1 TRBV20-1 many 16 CSARGDRGLSGNTIYF TGCAGTGCTAGAGGGGACAGGGGCCTCTCTGGAAACACCATATATTTT
TRBJ1-2 . TRBV5-5 many 14 CASSPGIINYGYTF TGTGCCAGCAGCCCAGGGATTATAAACTATGGCTACACCTTC
TRBJ2-7 . TRBV28 . 14 CASSQRVVGYDQYF TGTGCCAGCAGCCAGAGGGTGGTTGGTTACGATCAGTACTTC
TRBJ1-1 . TRBV20-1 many 14 CSARPQGGGTEAFF TGCAGTGCTAGGCCCCAAGGGGGGGGCACTGAAGCTTTCTTT
TRBJ1-2 . TRBV6-5 many 13 CASSYGAGYGYTF TGTGCCAGCAGTTATGGGGCAGGCTATGGCTACACCTTC
TRBJ2-3 TRBD2 TRBV15 many 20 CATSPMPGTSGRAIGDTQYF TGTGCCACCAGTCCGATGCCCGGGACTAGCGGGAGGGCGATTGGAGATACGCAGTATTTT
TRBJ1-5 . TRBV3-1 many 15 CASSQGGVGNQPQHF TGTGCCAGCAGCCAAGGAGGGGTTGGCAATCAGCCCCAGCATTTT
TRBJ2-5 . TRBV6-2/TRBV6-3 few 15 CARRTSRGAFETQYF TGTGCCAGAAGAACTAGCAGGGGCGCGTTTGAGACCCAGTACTTC
TRBJ1-5 . TRBV4-2 many 15 CASSLRQDDNQPQHF TGTGCCAGCAGCCTTCGACAGGACGACAATCAGCCCCAGCATTTT
TRBJ1-1 . TRBV20-1 many 11 CSASGSTEAFF TGCAGTGCTTCAGGTAGCACTGAAGCTTTCTTT
TRBJ2-1 . TRBV5-4 . 16 CASSLAQASGLNEQFF TGTGCCAGCAGCTTGGCACAGGCATCAGGGTTGAATGAGCAGTTCTTC
TRBJ1-1 . TRBV30 once 13 CASSRGPRTEAFF TGTGCCTCTTCTCGAGGACCCAGGACTGAAGCTTTCTTT
TRBJ2-1 . TRBV6-1 few 13 CASSTRRTLEQFF TGTGCCAGCAGTACCCGTCGGACCCTCGAGCAGTTCTTC
TRBJ1-2 . TRBV27 many 13 CASSPRVYYGYTF TGTGCCAGCAGCCCCAGGGTGTACTATGGCTACACCTTC
TRBJ2-1 . TRBV5-4 many 12 CASSWARSEQFF TGTGCCAGCAGCTGGGCTAGGAGTGAGCAGTTCTTC
TRBJ1-6 . TRBV7-3 . 15 CASSSRGKGASPLHF TGTGCCAGCAGTTCCAGAGGGAAAGGGGCTTCACCCCTCCACTTT
TRBJ1-1 . TRBV20-1 many 11 CRVVSGTEAFF TGCAGGGTTGTGTCGGGGACTGAAGCTTTCTTT
TRBJ2-3 TRBD2 TRBV6-5 medium-sized 17 CASSSIISGGGTDTQYF TGTGCCAGCAGTTCCATAATTAGCGGGGGGGGCACAGATACGCAGTATTTT
TRBJ2-1 . TRBV27 many 15 CASSPRQVSYNEQFF TGTGCCAGCAGTCCACGACAGGTCTCCTACAATGAGCAGTTCTTC
TRBJ2-1 TRBD2 TRBV6-4 many 19 CASSDRRSYLAGSNNEQFF TGTGCCAGCAGTGACCGCCGCTCTTATCTAGCGGGGTCTAACAATGAGCAGTTCTTC
TRBJ1-1 . TRBV7-8 many 14 CASSLGGTNTEAFF TGTGCCAGCAGCTTAGGAGGTACGAACACTGAAGCTTTCTTT
TRBJ1-4 TRBD1 TRBV9 many 14 CASSADRENEKLFF TGTGCCAGCAGCGCGGACAGGGAGAATGAAAAACTGTTTTTT
TRBJ1-2 . TRBV19 . 17 CASSHLLHKGSSHGYTF TGTGCCAGTAGTCACCTGCTTCACAAGGGCTCGTCTCATGGCTACACATTC
TRBJ2-1 TRBD2 TRBV9 many 14 CASSPRTIAGEQFF TGTGCCAGCAGTCCCCGGACGATAGCGGGAGAGCAGTTCTTC
TRBJ1-2 . TRBV18 many 14 CASRRGSSNYGYTF TGTGCCAGCCGCCGGGGGAGTTCCAACTATGGCTACACCTTC
TRBJ2-7 TRBD2 TRBV11-2 many 16 CASSTPGGLGFYEQYF TGTGCCAGCAGCACACCCGGGGGACTAGGGTTTTACGAGCAGTACTTC
TRBJ1-1 . TRBV5-4 many 12 CASSWGEGEAFF TGTGCCAGCAGCTGGGGGGAGGGTGAAGCTTTCTTT
TRBJ2-1 TRBD2 TRBV20-1 many 15 CSAPSSGGAYNEQFF TGCAGTGCGCCATCTAGCGGGGGGGCCTACAATGAGCAGTTCTTC
TRBJ1-3 . TRBV20-1 many 14 CSARDLDSGNTIYF TGCAGTGCTAGAGATTTAGACTCTGGAAACACCATATATTTT
TRBJ1-4 . TRBV20-1 many 15 CSAAPIGKPNEKLFF TGCAGTGCTGCGCCCATCGGGAAACCAAATGAAAAACTGTTTTTT
TRBJ1-1 . TRBV20-1 . 12 CSALGPNTEAFF TGCAGTGCCCTCGGACCGAACACTGAAGCTTTCTTT
TRBJ2-1 TRBD2 TRBV20-1 once 17 CSARVASGGLSYNEQFF TGCAGTGCTAGAGTCGCGTCGGGAGGGCTTTCCTACAATGAGCAGTTCTTC
TRBJ2-7 . TRBV9 once 16 CASSVGLVGVAGEQYF TGTGCCAGCAGCGTGGGATTGGTCGGGGTGGCCGGAGAGCAGTACTTC
TRBJ2-3 . TRBV10-3 many 11 CAISGADTQYF TGTGCCATCAGCGGGGCAGATACGCAGTATTTT
TRBJ1-6 . TRBV5-1 . 15 CASIAVEQWNSPLHF TGCGCCAGCATCGCCGTAGAACAGTGGAATTCACCCCTCCACTTT
TRBJ2-1 TRBD2 TRBV2 many 15 CAGKTTSGGAREQFF TGTGCCGGAAAGACGACTAGCGGGGGGGCTAGGGAGCAGTTCTTC
TRBJ2-1 TRBD1 TRBV4-2 once 15 CASSPGTGLYNEQFF TGTGCCAGCAGCCCCGGGACAGGGTTATACAATGAGCAGTTCTTC
TRBJ2-7 . TRBV28 few 14 CASSSRVSSYEQYF TGTGCCAGCAGCTCGCGGGTTAGCTCCTACGAGCAGTACTTC
TRBJ1-2 . TRBV7-6 many 13 CASSLGTPGGYTF TGTGCCAGCAGCTTAGGCACCCCTGGGGGCTACACCTTC
TRBJ1-1 . TRBV7-9 many 12 CAGGKGGTEAFF TGTGCCGGAGGAAAGGGGGGCACTGAAGCTTTCTTT
TRBJ1-5 . TRBV6-1 medium-sized 14 CASSNRNSNQPQHF TGTGCCAGCAGTAACAGGAATAGCAATCAGCCCCAGCATTTT